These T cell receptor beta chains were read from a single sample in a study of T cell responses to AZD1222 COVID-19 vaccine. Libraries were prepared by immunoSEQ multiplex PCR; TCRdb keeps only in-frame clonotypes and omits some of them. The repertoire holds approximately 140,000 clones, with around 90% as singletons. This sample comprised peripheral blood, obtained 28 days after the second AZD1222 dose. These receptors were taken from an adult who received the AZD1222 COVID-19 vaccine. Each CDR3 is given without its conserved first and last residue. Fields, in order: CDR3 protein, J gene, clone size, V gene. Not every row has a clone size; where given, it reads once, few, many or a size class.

CDR3: ASSLLPGAGHEQY
J: TRBJ2-7
size: once
V: TRBV7-7

CDR3: ASSLELGLGY
J: TRBJ2-5
size: NA
V: TRBV7-9

CDR3: ASSQEYGRAYEQY
J: TRBJ2-7
size: NA
V: TRBV3-1/TRBV3-2

CDR3: ASSLDAAGGSDTQY
J: TRBJ2-3
size: NA
V: TRBV7-3

CDR3: ASSVGDRAYEQY
J: TRBJ2-7
size: NA
V: TRBV9

CDR3: ASNREIYNEQF
J: TRBJ2-1
size: NA
V: TRBV14

CDR3: ASSPDGVGTGELF
J: TRBJ2-2
size: NA
V: TRBV5-1

CDR3: ASSHRTSNNEQY
J: TRBJ2-7
size: NA
V: TRBV7-9

CDR3: ASSLPIGLPNTGELF
J: TRBJ2-2
size: NA
V: TRBV9

CDR3: ASSERIAVRETQY
J: TRBJ2-5
size: NA
V: TRBV10-1

CDR3: ASTQGRNNSPLH
J: TRBJ1-6
size: NA
V: TRBV2

CDR3: ASSRGGNYEQY
J: TRBJ2-7
size: NA
V: TRBV6-5

CDR3: ASSLWVGPGNTIY
J: TRBJ1-3
size: NA
V: TRBV28

CDR3: ASSPIGGNTEAF
J: TRBJ1-1
size: NA
V: TRBV18

CDR3: ASSPTENTEAF
J: TRBJ1-1
size: NA
V: TRBV7-9

CDR3: ASSFKTGGDGYT
J: TRBJ1-2
size: NA
V: TRBV5-4

CDR3: ASSQNRAMNTEAF
J: TRBJ1-1
size: NA
V: TRBV4-2

CDR3: ASSLGGNTIY
J: TRBJ1-3
size: NA
V: TRBV7-9

CDR3: ASSSRADGETQY
J: TRBJ2-5
size: NA
V: TRBV2

CDR3: ASSVRLRDGYT
J: TRBJ1-2
size: NA
V: TRBV9

CDR3: ASSKDRDSYNEQF
J: TRBJ2-1
size: NA
V: TRBV7-2

CDR3: ASSPPIGRTYNEQF
J: TRBJ2-1
size: NA
V: TRBV18

CDR3: ATSAHGGRAVNEQF
J: TRBJ2-1
size: NA
V: TRBV24-1

CDR3: ASSVHPAAGNTIY
J: TRBJ1-3
size: NA
V: TRBV9

CDR3: ASSQDWAGETQY
J: TRBJ2-5
size: NA
V: TRBV4-3

CDR3: ASSLRGQGARTQY
J: TRBJ2-5
size: once
V: TRBV5-1

CDR3: ASIGVSGYT
J: TRBJ1-2
size: once
V: TRBV2

CDR3: ASSYPRTRWNTEAF
J: TRBJ1-1
size: NA
V: TRBV6-2/TRBV6-3

CDR3: ASSLEGPGRTYEQY
J: TRBJ2-7
size: NA
V: TRBV7-2

CDR3: ASSLQGLPYNEQF
J: TRBJ2-1
size: NA
V: TRBV28

CDR3: ASSLNIPGQGGELF
J: TRBJ2-2
size: once
V: TRBV7-7

CDR3: ASSPQGLAVYNEQF
J: TRBJ2-1
size: NA
V: TRBV9

CDR3: ASRQGYGYT
J: TRBJ1-2
size: NA
V: TRBV4-1

CDR3: ASSFGTPNTEAF
J: TRBJ1-1
size: NA
V: TRBV27

CDR3: ASRGGRSWNTEAF
J: TRBJ1-1
size: NA
V: TRBV11-2

CDR3: ASSFGTGNQPQH
J: TRBJ1-5
size: NA
V: TRBV7-9

CDR3: ASSPGGGYYGYT
J: TRBJ1-2
size: few
V: TRBV6-5

CDR3: ASSQPRSRTAGELF
J: TRBJ2-2
size: once
V: TRBV4-2

CDR3: ASSLRDSVEAF
J: TRBJ1-1
size: NA
V: TRBV14

CDR3: ATSDGTGGGEQY
J: TRBJ2-7
size: NA
V: TRBV24-1

CDR3: ASSPLPDPAGELF
J: TRBJ2-2
size: NA
V: TRBV13

CDR3: ASSLLAGVYTGELF
J: TRBJ2-2
size: NA
V: TRBV27

CDR3: ASSEREDSRSAIY
J: TRBJ1-3
size: few
V: TRBV6-1

CDR3: ASSLAPSDGYEQY
J: TRBJ2-7
size: once
V: TRBV7-2

CDR3: ASTPLGAGMSSYEQY
J: TRBJ2-7
size: NA
V: TRBV27

CDR3: ASSVGAGGGYNEQF
J: TRBJ2-1
size: NA
V: TRBV9

CDR3: ASSNPNRGSNYGYT
J: TRBJ1-2
size: NA
V: TRBV7-2

CDR3: SASSIYEQY
J: TRBJ2-7
size: NA
V: TRBV20-1

CDR3: ASSDSTGDTDTQY
J: TRBJ2-3
size: NA
V: TRBV6-4

CDR3: ASSEGGGNRPRAF
J: TRBJ1-1
size: NA
V: TRBV6-1

CDR3: ASSTGSTEAF
J: TRBJ1-1
size: NA
V: TRBV6-5

CDR3: ASSQEQGSYNEQF
J: TRBJ2-1
size: NA
V: TRBV4-2

CDR3: ASSLEGQGGDTQY
J: TRBJ2-3
size: NA
V: TRBV5-1

CDR3: SASTADLNTGELF
J: TRBJ2-2
size: NA
V: TRBV29-1

CDR3: ATRLGGLDYEQY
J: TRBJ2-7
size: once
V: TRBV11-2